Shown below are 25 T cell receptor beta chains from a single sample sequenced in a study of lymphopenia after photon versus proton radiotherapy. This table comes from immunoSEQ multiplex PCR, and its TCRdb copy is limited to in-frame clones, with some not included. The top ten hold over 20% of the sample, which has tens of thousands of clones, about 83% seen once. The starting material was peripheral blood, obtained from a patient treated with proton-based radiotherapy. Source of these receptors: a woman aged 70 to 79 with pancreatic cancer.

The chain has TRBV19 and TRBJ2-7; TRBD1 agrees at 7 bases. The CDR3 runs to 14 residues. Germline lookup yields CDR1 LNHDA and CDR2 SQIVND (reference sequence). V was pared by 6 bases and J by 5 bases, with 10 bases of the junction left unmatched. In DNA form, the CDR3 reads TGTGCCAGTAGGCCCCGGGACAGAGTAAACGAGCAGTACTTC. Protein: CASRPRDRVNEQYF.

The CDR3 protein is CASSSGQGTDTQYF. The CDR3 nucleotides read TGTGCCAGTAGTTCAGGACAGGGAACAGATACGCAGTATTTT. This sequence joins TRBV19 and TRBJ2-3, with 8 positions matching TRBD1. There are 14 residues in the CDR3. The V segment lost 5 bases and the J segment 3 bases; nucleotides outside the gene matches: 4. Germline V gives CDR1 LNHDA, CDR2 SQIVND (reference sequence). The full variable domain, its missing parts supplied by reference TRBV19 and TRBJ2-3, is DGGITQSPKYLFRKEGQNVTLSCEQNLNHDAMYWYRQDPGQGLRLIYYSQIVNDFQKGDIAEGYSVSREKKESFPLTVTSAQKNPTAFYLCASSSGQGTDTQYFGPGTRLTVL.

The chain carries TRBV7-2 and TRBJ2-5; 11 bases are a match to TRBD2. The CDR3 totals 16 residues. V lost 3 bases, J lost 1 base, and 4 bases stayed unmatched. CDR1 and CDR2 (germline): SGHTA, FQGNSA. The chain's CDR3 is CASSFPTSGIQETQYF. In DNA form, the CDR3 reads TGTGCCAGCAGCTTCCCGACTAGCGGGATCCAAGAGACCCAGTACTTC.

This chain joins TRBV28 and TRBJ1-3, with D possibly TRBD1 on 5 matching bases. Trimming took 7 bases from V and 0 from J, leaving 10 bases between them. Germline lookup yields CDR1 MDHEN and CDR2 SYDVKM. The length of the CDR3 is 14 residues. The DNA for the CDR3 is TGTGCCAGCACCCCCGGGGGCTCTGGAAACACCATATATTTT. It is translated as CASTPGGSGNTIYF.

The V call is TRBV28, the J call TRBJ1-2; D possibly corresponds to TRBD1 (5 bases). The germline V and J ends were trimmed by 5 bases and 8 bases, with 9 bases remaining between them. The germline V gene encodes CDR1 MDHEN and CDR2 SYDVKM. The CDR3 sequence is 11 residues long. CDR3 sequence (DNA): TGTGCCAGCAGTGGGGGGGTCGGCTACACCTTC. Encoded protein: CASSGGVGYTF.

The chain uses TRBV30 and TRBJ2-7, with D possibly TRBD2 on 5 matching bases. Trimming removed 5 bases at V and 7 bases at J, with 9 bases between. The germline gives CDR1 GTSNPN, CDR2 SVGIG (reference sequence). The CDR3 totals 10 residues. CDR3 loop: CAWGEGEQYF. The CDR3 nucleotides are TGTGCCTGGGGAGAGGGAGAGCAGTACTTC.

The chain combines TRBV18 with TRBJ2-4; 10 bases map to TRBD1. Trimming took 0 bases from V and 8 from J; bases not matched to a gene: 7. Germline assignment: CDR1 KGHSH and CDR2 LQKENI. The CDR3 loop spans 16 amino acids. The CDR3 region is CASSPPYGTGEDIQYF. Here the CDR3 DNA reads TGTGCCAGCTCACCACCGTACGGGACAGGGGAGGACATTCAGTACTTC.

The chain combines TRBV4-1 with TRBJ1-6; 9 bases are a match to TRBD1. This CDR3 is 20 amino acids long. CDR1 is MGHRA and CDR2 is YSYEKL in the germline V gene. Trimming took 6 bases from V and 5 from J; bases not matched to a gene: 20. The CDR3 is CASRPKPGQGAGRDNSPLHF. CDR3 nucleotides: TGCGCCAGCAGACCGAAGCCGGGACAGGGAGCCGGTAGAGATAATTCACCCCTCCACTTT.

In the case of this clone: Germline is not matched at one junction end, which may reflect a read error. This CDR3 is also generated by other DNA sequences in the sample. CDR3: CSVEVGGNQPQHF. In DNA form, the CDR3 reads TGCAGCGTCGAAGTGGGGGGAAATCAGCCCCAGCATTTT. The chain uses TRBV29-1 and TRBJ1-5, with D possibly matching TRBD1 (5 bases). This CDR3 has 13 amino acids. Germline CDR1 SQVTM, CDR2 ANQGSEA.

The V call is TRBV7-9, the J call TRBJ1-4; no clear D. V lost 8 bases to trimming and J lost 1 base, with 14 bases between them. The CDR3 has 15 amino acids. The germline CDR1 and CDR2 sequences are SEHNR and FQNEAQ (reference sequence). This chain's CDR3 is CASAPPGLTNEKLFF. The CDR3 region has the DNA TGTGCCAGCGCGCCTCCGGGGTTAACTAATGAAAAACTGTTTTTT. Supplemented by reference TRBV7-9 and TRBJ1-4, the full variable domain reads DTGVSQNPRHKITKRGQNVTFRCDPISEHNRLYWYRQTLGQGPEFLTYFQNEAQLEKSRLLSDRFSAERPKGSFSTLEIQRTEQGDSAMYLCASAPPGLTNEKLFFGSGTQLSVL.

This clone showed up just once. The V and J genes are TRBV19 and TRBJ2-5, with 8 bases identical to TRBD1. The ends lost 5 bases at V and 1 base at J; junction bases unmatched: 6. The CDR3 is 15 residues long. In germline, CDR1 is LNHDA, CDR2 SQIVND (reference sequence). As DNA, the CDR3 is TGTGCCAGTAGTGCAATAACAGGGGGCCAAGAGACCCAGTACTTC. It encodes CASSAITGGQETQYF. Using reference TRBV19 and TRBJ2-5 for the parts outside the CDR3, the full variable domain is DGGITQSPKYLFRKEGQNVTLSCEQNLNHDAMYWYRQDPGQGLRLIYYSQIVNDFQKGDIAEGYSVSREKKESFPLTVTSAQKNPTAFYLCASSAITGGQETQYFGPGTRLLVL.

The V call is TRBV7-8, the J call TRBJ2-7, with no clear D. Germline V gene lookup returns CDR1 SGHVS and CDR2 FQNEAQ. Trimming removed 3 bases from V and 4 bases from J, with 10 bases in between. CDR3 length: 13 amino acids. CDR3 protein: CASSFGLEYEQYF. Here the CDR3 DNA reads TGTGCCAGCAGCTTTGGGTTGGAGTACGAGCAGTACTTC.

The J gene is TRBJ2-2, the V gene TRBV14; D is ambiguous. Germline V gene sequence: CDR1 SGHDN, CDR2 FVKESK. There are 14 residues in the CDR3. V shed 0 bases and J shed 5 bases, with 7 bases lying between them. The CDR3 is CASSQDHWTGELFF. CDR3 nucleotides: TGTGCCAGCAGCCAAGATCATTGGACCGGGGAGCTGTTTTTT.

The chain recombines TRBV9 with TRBJ2-3; D not resolved. Germline V lookup: CDR1 SGDLS, CDR2 YYNGEE. The CDR3 runs to 15 residues. V dropped 2 bases and J dropped 0 bases, with 10 bases sitting between them. CDR3 in DNA: TGTGCCAGCAGCGTTAGTACCTACAGCACAGATACGCAGTATTTT. It codes for CASSVSTYSTDTQYF.

The rearrangement joins TRBV5-1 to TRBJ1-1, with D unresolved. CDR1 is SGHRS, CDR2 YFSETQ, per germline. The CDR3 loop spans 14 amino acids. The ends were cut back, 2 bases at V and 0 bases at J, with 8 bases in the middle. In DNA form, the CDR3 reads TGCGCCAGCAGCTTCCGACGGATGAACACTGAAGCTTTCTTT. Encoded protein: CASSFRRMNTEAFF.

The chain recombines TRBV20-1 with TRBJ1-1; D gene unclear. Per the germline V gene, CDR1 is DFQATT and CDR2 is SNEGSKA (reference sequence). The CDR3 has 11 residues. V gave up 1 base and J gave up 11 bases, with 11 bases separating them. The chain's CDR3 is CSARGAGGAFF. The DNA for the CDR3 is TGCAGTGCTAGAGGAGCAGGTGGGGCTTTCTTT.

CDR3 region: CSVESPSGSGNEQFF. CDR3 sequence (DNA): TGCAGCGTTGAATCGCCCAGCGGGAGCGGCAATGAGCAGTTCTTC. The chain recombines TRBV29-1 with TRBJ2-1; 8 bases are a match to TRBD2. CDR1 is SQVTM and CDR2 is ANQGSEA in the germline V gene. The CDR3 consists of 15 residues. V lost 2 bases and J lost 6; bases outside the gene matches: 9.

This chain joins TRBV10-3 and TRBJ1-1; D ambiguous. V lost 8 bases, J lost 5 bases, and 15 bases lay in between. This CDR3 region has 13 residues. Germline CDR1 is ENHRY and CDR2 is SYGVKD. In nucleotides, the CDR3 is TGTGCCATCCGAAGGGAAGTAGAGACTGAAGCTTTCTTT. This gives the protein CAIRREVETEAFF.

The chain joins TRBV12-5 to TRBJ2-7; no clear D gene. Germline CDR1 is LGHNT and CDR2 is FRNRAP. The V end lost 7 bases, the J end lost 6 bases, and 19 bases lay between the germline ends. This CDR3 has 14 residues. The CDR3 sequence is CASAPDTVTIEQYF. In DNA, the CDR3 is TGTGCTAGTGCTCCCGACACCGTAACAATCGAGCAGTACTTC.

The V and J genes are TRBV19 and TRBJ1-2, with D possibly being TRBD1 (6 bases). V was pared by 8 bases and J by 4 bases, with 17 bases between. This CDR3 contains 14 residues. Germline V gene lookup returns CDR1 LNHDA and CDR2 SQIVND (reference sequence). CDR3: CASGIQGRGYGYTF. CDR3 nucleotide sequence: TGTGCCAGTGGGATACAGGGACGCGGCTATGGCTACACCTTC.

The V gene is TRBV13, the J gene TRBJ1-1, with D unclear. This CDR3 has 13 amino acids. The germline V and J ends were trimmed by 0 bases and 7 bases, with 9 bases remaining between them. CDR1 and CDR2 from the germline V gene are PRHDT and FYEKMQ (reference sequence). The CDR3, as DNA: TGTGCCAGCAGCTTAGGGTTGGGATATGAAGCTTTCTTT. Translation: CASSLGLGYEAFF.

The genes are TRBV7-6 and TRBJ2-5; 9 positions match TRBD2. The CDR3 totals 15 residues. V lost 1 base to trimming and J lost 5 bases; unmatched junction nucleotides: 5. CDR1 is SGHVS and CDR2 is FNYEAQ in the germline V gene. CDR3 sequence (DNA): TGTGCCAGCAGCTTAGGAGCGGGAGGCCACGAGACCCAGTACTTC. Its translation is CASSLGAGGHETQYF. The full variable domain, its missing parts supplied by reference TRBV7-6 and TRBJ2-5, is GAGVSQSPRYKVTKRGQDVALRCDPISGHVSLYWYRQALGQGPEFLTYFNYEAQQDKSGLPNDRFSAERPEGSISTLTIQRTEQRDSAMYRCASSLGAGGHETQYFGPGTRLLVL.

V is TRBV19 and J is TRBJ1-4; TRBD1 aligns across 9 bases. This CDR3 is built from 15 residues. CDR1 LNHDA and CDR2 SQIVND come from the germline V gene (reference sequence). The V and J ends lost 7 bases and 3 bases, in that order; junction bases with no gene match: 6. The CDR3 loop is CASNGQGKSNEKLFF. Here the CDR3 DNA reads TGTGCCAGTAACGGACAGGGGAAGTCTAATGAAAAACTGTTTTTT. The complete variable domain, with remaining parts taken from reference TRBV19 and TRBJ1-4, reads DGGITQSPKYLFRKEGQNVTLSCEQNLNHDAMYWYRQDPGQGLRLIYYSQIVNDFQKGDIAEGYSVSREKKESFPLTVTSAQKNPTAFYLCASNGQGKSNEKLFFGSGTQLSVL.

This rearrangement joins TRBV7-2 to TRBJ2-1, with 8 bases lining up with TRBD2. Germline V gene sequence: CDR1 SGHTA, CDR2 FQGNSA. Losses at the gene ends were 5 bases for V and 10 bases for J; bases not matched to a gene: 7. CDR3 size: 13 residues. CDR3 residues: CASSVSGSGEQFF. CDR3 DNA: TGTGCCAGCAGCGTGAGCGGGAGTGGGGAGCAGTTCTTC.

The chain carries TRBV10-2 and TRBJ2-7; D gene unclear. CDR3 length: 11 amino acids. In germline, CDR1 is WSHSY, CDR2 SAAADI. V lost 6 bases and J 2 bases, leaving 5 bases between the germline ends. DNA for the CDR3: TGCGCCAGCAGCACCACCTACGAGCAGTACTTC. Amino acids: CASSTTYEQYF.